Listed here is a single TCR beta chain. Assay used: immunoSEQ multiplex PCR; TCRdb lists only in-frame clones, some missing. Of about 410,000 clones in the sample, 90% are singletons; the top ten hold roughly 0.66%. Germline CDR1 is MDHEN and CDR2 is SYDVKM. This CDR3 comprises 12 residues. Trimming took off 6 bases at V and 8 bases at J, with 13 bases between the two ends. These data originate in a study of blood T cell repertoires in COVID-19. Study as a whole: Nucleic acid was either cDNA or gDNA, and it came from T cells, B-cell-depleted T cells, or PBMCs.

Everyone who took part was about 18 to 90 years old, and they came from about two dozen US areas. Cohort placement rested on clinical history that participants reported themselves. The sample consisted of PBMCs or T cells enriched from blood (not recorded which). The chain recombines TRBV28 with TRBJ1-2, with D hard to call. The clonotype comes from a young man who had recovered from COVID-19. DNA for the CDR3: TGTGCCAGCAGCCTCCCCCCCTCCGGCTACACCTTC. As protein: CASSLPPSGYTF.